The clone carrying this TCR beta chain showed up just a few times. Its antigen is still unknown. This entry comes from a study of beta chain features in type 1 diabetes. Regarding the study as a whole: Researchers report that Type 1 diabetes patients had moderately but significantly shorter TCRB CDR3s across all four CD4+ subsets. Highly expressing activated T cells could be over-counted with a cDNA template.

TCRB transcripts that were expressed got sequenced, as all of the isolated RNA had been reverse transcribed. The method was immunoSEQ multiplex PCR; TCRdb's version includes in-frame clones alone and lacks a portion of them. The repertoire holds hundreds of thousands of clones, with over 11% as singletons. Germline V gene sequence: CDR1 SQVTM, CDR2 ANQGSEA. V lost 7 bases and J lost 6, with 18 bases in between. The CDR3 loop spans 14 amino acids. The TCR originated in a man between 18 and 29 years old with type 1 diabetes. The rearrangement links TRBV29-1 to TRBJ2-2; weak D call: TRBD1 (6 bases). Material: naive CD4+ T cells from blood. The CDR3 is CSAALEGVAGELFF. The CDR3 nucleotides read TGCAGCGCTGCCCTAGAGGGGGTCGCCGGGGAGCTGTTTTTT.